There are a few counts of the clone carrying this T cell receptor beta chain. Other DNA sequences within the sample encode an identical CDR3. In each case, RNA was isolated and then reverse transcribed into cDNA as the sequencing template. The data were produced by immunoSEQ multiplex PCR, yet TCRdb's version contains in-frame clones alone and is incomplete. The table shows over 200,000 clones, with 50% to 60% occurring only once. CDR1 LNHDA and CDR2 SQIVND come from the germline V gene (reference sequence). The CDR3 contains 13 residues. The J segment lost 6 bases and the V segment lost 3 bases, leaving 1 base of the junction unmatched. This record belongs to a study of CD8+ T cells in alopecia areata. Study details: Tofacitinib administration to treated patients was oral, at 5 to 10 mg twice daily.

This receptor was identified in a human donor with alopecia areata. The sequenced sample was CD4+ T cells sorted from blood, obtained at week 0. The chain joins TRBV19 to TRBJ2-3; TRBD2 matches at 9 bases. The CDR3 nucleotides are TGTGCCAGTAGTATTGGACTAGCGGATACGCAGTATTTT. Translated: CASSIGLADTQYF.